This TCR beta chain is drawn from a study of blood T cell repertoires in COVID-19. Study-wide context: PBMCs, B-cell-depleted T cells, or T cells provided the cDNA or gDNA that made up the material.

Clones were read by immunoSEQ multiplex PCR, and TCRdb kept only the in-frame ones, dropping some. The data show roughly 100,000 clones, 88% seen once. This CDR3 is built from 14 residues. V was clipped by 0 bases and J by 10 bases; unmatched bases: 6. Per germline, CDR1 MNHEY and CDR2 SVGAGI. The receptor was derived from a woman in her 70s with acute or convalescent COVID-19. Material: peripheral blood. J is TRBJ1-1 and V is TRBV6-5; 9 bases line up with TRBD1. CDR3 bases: TGTGCCAGCAGTTACTCCGGGACAGGGCTCTCAGCTTTCTTT. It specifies CASSYSGTGLSAFF.